This is a list of T cell receptor beta chains from one sample in a study of CD8+ T cells in alopecia areata. Sequencing used immunoSEQ multiplex PCR; TCRdb keeps in-frame clones, though not all of them. The sample contains 75,000 to 80,000 clones, roughly 66% of which appear only once. Source: CD8+ T cells sorted from blood, taken at week 24, from a patient treated with tofacitinib. The source of these receptors is a human donor with alopecia areata. Each CDR3 is given with its conserved first and last residue. A D gene is named only where the DNA matches it firmly. Size values are once, few and many counts, or a class for expanded clones, and some rows have none.

clone_size: NA
j_call: TRBJ2-1
d_call: TRBD2
v_call: TRBV7-9
cdr3_aa: CASSWTRALGNEQFF
cdr3_nt: TGTGCCAGCAGCTGGACTAGAGCTCTAGGCAATGAGCAGTTCTTC

clone_size: NA
j_call: TRBJ2-3
d_call: NA
v_call: TRBV28
cdr3_aa: CASSLPHTSTDTQYF
cdr3_nt: TGTGCCAGCAGTTTGCCTCACACTAGCACAGATACGCAGTATTTT

clone_size: NA
j_call: TRBJ2-3
d_call: TRBD2
v_call: TRBV5-4
cdr3_aa: CASRPGTSSTDTQYF
cdr3_nt: TGTGCCAGCAGGCCCGGGACTAGCAGCACAGATACGCAGTATTTT

clone_size: NA
j_call: TRBJ2-1
d_call: TRBD2
v_call: TRBV9
cdr3_aa: CASSPWTSAYNEQFF
cdr3_nt: TGTGCCAGCAGCCCGTGGACTAGCGCTTACAATGAGCAGTTCTTC

clone_size: NA
j_call: TRBJ2-7
d_call: NA
v_call: TRBV15
cdr3_aa: CATSRDKFGEQYF
cdr3_nt: TGTGCCACCAGCAGAGACAAATTTGGCGAGCAGTACTTC

clone_size: NA
j_call: TRBJ2-1
d_call: NA
v_call: TRBV5-6
cdr3_aa: CASSAMDGDNEQFF
cdr3_nt: TGTGCCAGCAGCGCCATGGACGGAGACAATGAGCAGTTCTTC

clone_size: NA
j_call: TRBJ2-1
d_call: TRBD2
v_call: TRBV10-3
cdr3_aa: CAISDPEPLAGAAYNEQFF
cdr3_nt: TGTGCCATCAGTGACCCGGAACCACTAGCGGGAGCGGCCTACAATGAGCAGTTCTTC

clone_size: few
j_call: TRBJ1-5
d_call: NA
v_call: TRBV7-9
cdr3_aa: CASSTSTGPNQPQHF
cdr3_nt: TGTGCCAGCAGCACAAGTACGGGGCCGAATCAGCCCCAGCATTTT

clone_size: few
j_call: TRBJ2-1
d_call: TRBD2
v_call: TRBV7-2
cdr3_aa: CASSLEAGVREQFF
cdr3_nt: TGTGCCAGCAGCTTAGAAGCGGGGGTACGAGAGCAGTTCTTC

clone_size: NA
j_call: TRBJ1-1
d_call: TRBD1
v_call: TRBV25-1
cdr3_aa: CASSLARQGDTEAFF
cdr3_nt: TGTGCCAGCAGCCTTGCCCGTCAGGGGGACACTGAAGCTTTCTTT

clone_size: many
j_call: TRBJ2-5
d_call: TRBD2
v_call: TRBV2
cdr3_aa: CASSGGTSVLETQYF
cdr3_nt: TGTGCCAGCAGTGGCGGGACTAGCGTTCTTGAGACCCAGTACTTC

clone_size: once
j_call: TRBJ1-5
d_call: NA
v_call: TRBV27
cdr3_aa: CASSLLGDQPQHF
cdr3_nt: TGTGCCAGCAGTTTATTAGGGGATCAGCCCCAGCATTTT

clone_size: NA
j_call: TRBJ2-5
d_call: TRBD2
v_call: TRBV6-1
cdr3_aa: CASSEGGGAETQYF
cdr3_nt: TGTGCCAGCAGTGAAGGCGGGGGGGCAGAGACCCAGTACTTC

clone_size: NA
j_call: TRBJ1-1
d_call: NA
v_call: TRBV28
cdr3_aa: CASSPGYTEAFF
cdr3_nt: TGTGCCAGCAGCCCCGGGTACACTGAAGCTTTCTTT

clone_size: once
j_call: TRBJ2-1
d_call: NA
v_call: TRBV5-1
cdr3_aa: CASSTDGTLYNEQFF
cdr3_nt: TGCGCCAGCAGCACCGACGGGACGCTTTACAATGAGCAGTTCTTC

clone_size: NA
j_call: TRBJ2-2
d_call: NA
v_call: TRBV15
cdr3_aa: CATSRDRNTGELFF
cdr3_nt: TGTGCCACCAGCAGGGATAGGAACACCGGGGAGCTGTTTTTT

clone_size: many
j_call: TRBJ2-2
d_call: NA
v_call: TRBV7-9
cdr3_aa: CASRGTNTGELFF
cdr3_nt: TGTGCCAGCAGGGGGACGAACACCGGGGAGCTGTTTTTT

clone_size: NA
j_call: TRBJ1-1
d_call: TRBD1
v_call: TRBV6-5
cdr3_aa: CASSGNGQGNTEAFF
cdr3_nt: TGTGCCAGCAGTGGGAACGGACAGGGCAACACTGAAGCTTTCTTT

clone_size: NA
j_call: TRBJ2-1
d_call: TRBD2
v_call: TRBV4-1
cdr3_aa: CASSQFGTSGRGVEQFF
cdr3_nt: TGCGCCAGCAGCCAATTTGGGACTAGCGGGAGAGGTGTTGAGCAGTTCTTC

clone_size: NA
j_call: TRBJ2-7
d_call: TRBD2
v_call: TRBV6-5
cdr3_aa: CASSQFTSGSYEQYF
cdr3_nt: TGTGCCAGCAGTCAATTCACTAGCGGAAGCTACGAGCAGTACTTC

clone_size: NA
j_call: TRBJ2-2
d_call: NA
v_call: TRBV6-5
cdr3_aa: CASSYLGETPAGELFF
cdr3_nt: TGTGCCAGCAGTTATCTGGGAGAAACACCCGCCGGGGAGCTGTTTTTT

clone_size: NA
j_call: TRBJ1-1
d_call: NA
v_call: TRBV19
cdr3_aa: CASRDFSRGYMNTEAFF
cdr3_nt: TGTGCCAGTAGGGACTTCTCAAGGGGGTACATGAACACTGAAGCTTTCTTT

clone_size: NA
j_call: TRBJ2-5
d_call: TRBD1
v_call: TRBV5-1
cdr3_aa: CASRGDSQETQYF
cdr3_nt: TGCGCCAGCAGAGGGGACAGTCAAGAGACCCAGTACTTC

clone_size: NA
j_call: TRBJ2-1
d_call: TRBD2
v_call: TRBV27
cdr3_aa: CASSRLAGDYEQFF
cdr3_nt: TGTGCCAGCTCGCGACTAGCGGGAGACTATGAGCAGTTCTTC

clone_size: NA
j_call: TRBJ2-7
d_call: NA
v_call: TRBV5-1
cdr3_aa: CASSLGTYEQYF
cdr3_nt: TGCGCCAGCAGCTTGGGTACCTACGAGCAGTACTTC

clone_size: few
j_call: TRBJ2-7
d_call: NA
v_call: TRBV6-5
cdr3_aa: CASHQYSGLAYEQYF
cdr3_nt: TGTGCCAGCCACCAATACTCTGGGCTGGCCTACGAGCAGTACTTC

clone_size: NA
j_call: TRBJ2-1
d_call: NA
v_call: TRBV9
cdr3_aa: CASSVGDGAGNEQFF
cdr3_nt: TGTGCCAGCAGCGTAGGGGACGGGGCGGGTAACGAGCAGTTCTTC

clone_size: NA
j_call: TRBJ2-5
d_call: TRBD2
v_call: TRBV7-9
cdr3_aa: CASSAPTSGGFATQYF
cdr3_nt: TGTGCCAGCAGCGCCCCGACTAGCGGGGGTTTCGCGACCCAGTACTTC

clone_size: NA
j_call: TRBJ1-4
d_call: NA
v_call: TRBV4-1
cdr3_aa: CASSHSGSRNEKLFF
cdr3_nt: TGCGCCAGCAGCCACTCGGGATCTCGTAATGAAAAACTGTTTTTT

clone_size: NA
j_call: TRBJ2-1
d_call: NA
v_call: TRBV7-3
cdr3_aa: CASSLNPTIADHNEQFF
cdr3_nt: TGTGCCAGCAGCTTAAACCCCACCATAGCGGATCACAATGAGCAGTTCTTC

clone_size: NA
j_call: TRBJ2-6
d_call: NA
v_call: TRBV5-4
cdr3_aa: CASTVQGGGANVLTF
cdr3_nt: TGTGCCAGCACCGTCCAGGGGGGTGGGGCCAACGTCCTGACTTTC

clone_size: NA
j_call: TRBJ2-5
d_call: TRBD2
v_call: TRBV5-1
cdr3_aa: CASSIRTSGEYQETQYF
cdr3_nt: TGCGCCAGCAGCATACGGACTAGCGGGGAGTACCAAGAGACCCAGTACTTC

clone_size: few
j_call: TRBJ2-2
d_call: NA
v_call: TRBV29-1
cdr3_aa: CSVTQVNTGELFF
cdr3_nt: TGCAGCGTTACGCAGGTGAACACCGGGGAGCTGTTTTTT

clone_size: NA
j_call: TRBJ2-6
d_call: NA
v_call: TRBV7-3
cdr3_aa: CASSLIEGAAGANVLTF
cdr3_nt: TGTGCCAGCAGCTTAATAGAAGGGGCGGCAGGGGCCAACGTCCTGACTTTC

clone_size: NA
j_call: TRBJ1-1
d_call: TRBD1
v_call: TRBV13
cdr3_aa: CASQGQENTEAFF
cdr3_nt: TGTGCCTCTCAGGGACAGGAGAACACTGAAGCTTTCTTT

clone_size: once
j_call: TRBJ2-5
d_call: NA
v_call: TRBV4-1
cdr3_aa: CASSQGHRTQETQYF
cdr3_nt: TGCGCCAGCAGCCAGGGTCACAGGACTCAAGAGACCCAGTACTTC

clone_size: NA
j_call: TRBJ2-5
d_call: TRBD1
v_call: TRBV9
cdr3_aa: CASSVEGTEKETQYF
cdr3_nt: TGTGCCAGCAGCGTAGAGGGGACAGAGAAAGAGACCCAGTACTTC

clone_size: NA
j_call: TRBJ2-1
d_call: TRBD2
v_call: TRBV4-1
cdr3_aa: CASSPITSGGYNEQFF
cdr3_nt: TGCGCCAGCAGCCCGATAACTAGCGGGGGATACAATGAGCAGTTCTTC

clone_size: NA
j_call: TRBJ2-5
d_call: TRBD2
v_call: TRBV5-1
cdr3_aa: CASSKTSGILETQYF
cdr3_nt: TGCGCCAGCAGCAAGACTAGCGGGATTTTGGAGACCCAGTACTTC

clone_size: once
j_call: TRBJ2-7
d_call: NA
v_call: TRBV5-4
cdr3_aa: CASSSGTTAEQYF
cdr3_nt: TGTGCCAGCAGCTCCGGTACGACAGCGGAGCAGTACTTC

clone_size: NA
j_call: TRBJ2-3
d_call: TRBD1
v_call: TRBV6-5
cdr3_aa: CASSRWTGPTDTQYF
cdr3_nt: TGTGCCAGCAGTCGCTGGACAGGGCCAACAGATACGCAGTATTTT

clone_size: NA
j_call: TRBJ2-5
d_call: TRBD1
v_call: TRBV19
cdr3_aa: CASSPRTGWYQETQYF
cdr3_nt: TGTGCCAGTAGCCCTCGGACAGGGTGGTACCAAGAGACCCAGTACTTC

clone_size: NA
j_call: TRBJ1-2
d_call: NA
v_call: TRBV2
cdr3_aa: CASLARLAYGYTF
cdr3_nt: TGTGCCAGTCTCGCAAGGCTGGCCTATGGCTACACCTTC

clone_size: few
j_call: TRBJ1-1
d_call: NA
v_call: TRBV29-1
cdr3_aa: CSVDIGTALLPEAFF
cdr3_nt: TGCAGCGTTGATATTGGGACGGCCCTCCTACCTGAAGCTTTCTTT

clone_size: few
j_call: TRBJ1-1
d_call: NA
v_call: TRBV7-9
cdr3_aa: CASSSGVGLLNTEAFF
cdr3_nt: TGTGCCAGCAGCTCGGGTGTGGGACTGTTGAACACTGAAGCTTTCTTT

clone_size: NA
j_call: TRBJ2-7
d_call: NA
v_call: TRBV5-1
cdr3_aa: CASSLAASEFYEQYF
cdr3_nt: TGCGCCAGCAGCTTGGCCGCTAGCGAGTTCTACGAGCAGTACTTC

clone_size: NA
j_call: TRBJ1-1
d_call: NA
v_call: TRBV11-2
cdr3_aa: CASSLGAGAIAFF
cdr3_nt: TGTGCCAGCAGCTTAGGGGCGGGGGCGATAGCTTTCTTT

clone_size: NA
j_call: TRBJ2-3
d_call: TRBD2
v_call: TRBV2
cdr3_aa: CASTSGGYTDTQYF
cdr3_nt: TGTGCCAGCACTAGCGGGGGCTACACAGATACGCAGTATTTT